The 24 T cell receptor beta chains below all came from one sample that was sequenced in a study of identical twins. TCRdb re-called the 5' RACE reads with MiXCR, one entry per CDR3 protein. The repertoire holds about 1.7 million distinct CDR3 sequences, with about 30% as singletons. The source material was cord blood. The receptors come from a newborn girl in good health.

This CDR3 reads CASSFPGHHGYTF. As DNA, the CDR3 is TGTGCCAGCAGTTTTCCGGGACACCATGGCTACACCTTC. V is TRBV25-1 and J is TRBJ1-2; tentatively, D is TRBD1 (6 bases). With 5 bases removed from V and 6 bases from J, the gap between germline ends came to 13 bases. The CDR3 contains 13 residues. The germline V gene encodes CDR1 MGHDK and CDR2 SYGVNS.

The V gene is TRBV5-5, the J gene TRBJ1-5; D is uncertain. Per the germline V gene, CDR1 is SGHKS and CDR2 is YYEKEE (reference sequence). V lost 2 bases and J 4 bases, leaving 13 bases between the germline ends. This CDR3 spans 15 amino acids. Here the CDR3 reads CASSLSSLQNQPQHF. The CDR3 DNA follows: TGTGCCAGCAGCTTAAGTTCCCTTCAAAATCAGCCCCAGCATTTT.

This clonotype was counted only a few times. The genes are TRBV7-2 and TRBJ2-7; 9 bases are a match to TRBD2. Looked up from germline, CDR1 is SGHTA and CDR2 is FQGNSA. The junction had 6 bases not matched to a gene; V was cut back by 5 bases and J by 1 base. CDR3 length: 15 residues. The CDR3 nucleotides are TGTGCCAGCAGCCCCGATCTAGCGGGGTCCTACGAGCAGTACTTC. Its protein product is CASSPDLAGSYEQYF.

Many counts were recorded for this clonotype. The V gene is TRBV7-9, the J gene TRBJ2-5; 7 bases align to TRBD2. V lost 5 bases to trimming and J lost 4 bases; unmatched junction nucleotides: 4. Germline V gene data show CDR1 as SEHNR and CDR2 as FQNEAQ (reference sequence). The CDR3 loop spans 13 amino acids. CDR3 loop: CASSLSGAETQYF. The CDR3 bases are TGTGCCAGCAGCCTGAGCGGGGCAGAGACCCAGTACTTC.

The table lists this clonotype with a few counts. V is TRBV28 and J is TRBJ2-1; 12 bases match TRBD2. Trimming took 3 bases from V and 6 from J; bases not matched to a gene: 6. The germline CDR1 and CDR2 sequences are MDHEN and SYDVKM. CDR3 length: 16 amino acids. The CDR3 DNA reads TGTGCCAGCAGTTTGTCCGGACTAGCGGGACTCAATGAGCAGTTCTTC. Translated, it gives CASSLSGLAGLNEQFF.

This chain connects TRBV12-3 or TRBV12-4 to TRBJ2-3; the D is unclear. V was cut by 7 bases and J by 1 base, with 12 bases left in between. The CDR3 has 14 amino acids. The CDR3 region has the DNA TGTGCCAGCAACCCCTTAGTGGGCACAGATACGCAGTATTTT. This translates into CASNPLVGTDTQYF.

This clonotype was seen a handful of times. The rearrangement uses TRBV4-1 and TRBJ1-4; unclear D gene. The germline gives CDR1 MGHRA, CDR2 YSYEKL. Trimming cost V 0 bases and J 9 bases, with 17 bases left between them. This CDR3 contains 16 residues. The CDR3 reads CASSQDGRTSSQKLFF. The CDR3 coding sequence is TGCGCCAGCAGCCAAGATGGGAGGACCTCGTCTCAAAAACTGTTTTTT.

This clonotype came up many times. V usage is TRBV24-1 and J usage is TRBJ1-2; 8 nucleotides line up with TRBD1. CDR3 length: 13 residues. The V gene end was trimmed by 6 bases and the J gene end by 8 bases; junction bases not matched to a gene: 7. Germline V gives CDR1 KGHDR, CDR2 SFDVKD. The chain's CDR3 is CATSPGQGRGYTF. For the CDR3, the DNA is TGTGCCACCAGTCCCGGACAGGGTAGGGGCTACACCTTC.

This sequence joins TRBV12-3 or TRBV12-4 and TRBJ1-5; D might be TRBD1 (6 bases). The V end lost 2 bases, the J end lost 5 bases, and 13 bases lay between the germline ends. The CDR3 has 15 amino acids. The CDR3 bases are TGTGCCAGCAGTTTAAGCAGGGGTCGTGATCAGCCCCAGCATTTT. Protein sequence: CASSLSRGRDQPQHF.

The genes are TRBV12-3 or TRBV12-4 and TRBJ2-1; the match to TRBD2 covers 16 bases. Trimming took 6 bases from V and 2 from J; bases not matched to a gene: 13. CDR3 length: 20 residues. CDR3 protein: CASSYTPGLAGGPPYNEQFF. The CDR3, as DNA: TGTGCCAGCAGCTATACTCCGGGACTAGCGGGGGGGCCTCCCTACAATGAGCAGTTCTTC.

This clonotype was seen a few times. The CDR3 nucleotides are TGTGCCAGCAGCCAAGAACCCGGGGAGCTGTTTTTT. Translation: CASSQEPGELFF. This chain joins TRBV4-2 and TRBJ2-2; unclear D gene. Germline CDR1 is LGHNA and CDR2 is YNFKEQ. Trimming removed 0 bases at V and 6 bases at J, with 2 bases between. This CDR3 is 12 amino acids long.

The count of this clonotype is one. One base away lies a much larger clone, so this may be a sequencing read error. This chain uses TRBV27 with TRBJ2-7; 7 positions match TRBD1. In germline, CDR1 is MNHEY, CDR2 SMNVEV (reference sequence). V was pared by 4 bases and J by 4 bases, with 10 bases of the junction left unmatched. The CDR3 runs 15 residues. The CDR3 is CASSSGTALLYEQYF. CDR3 DNA: TGTGCCAGCAGTTCGGGGACAGCCCTTTTGTACGAGCAGTACTTC.

The chain recombines TRBV29-1 with TRBJ1-1; 7 bases fit TRBD1. The ends lost 7 bases at V and 0 bases at J; junction bases unmatched: 8. The CDR3 totals 14 residues. From germline, CDR1 is SQVTM and CDR2 ANQGSEA. The DNA for the CDR3 is TGCAGCGGTCAACAGGGGCGCATGAACACTGAAGCTTTCTTT. This translates into CSGQQGRMNTEAFF.

This clonotype was found a few times. V usage is TRBV28 and J usage is TRBJ2-2, with D unclear. Trimming removed 5 bases at V and 8 bases at J, with 9 bases between. This CDR3 has 12 amino acids. Per germline, CDR1 MDHEN and CDR2 SYDVKM. DNA of the CDR3: TGTGCCAGCAGTCGGGCAGAAGGGGAGCTGTTTTTT. Translating it yields CASSRAEGELFF.

This clonotype was counted many times. This chain joins TRBV27 and TRBJ2-7; D remains unclear. The germline CDR1 and CDR2 sequences are MNHEY and SMNVEV (reference sequence). Trimming removed 2 bases from V and 0 bases from J, with 5 bases in between. The CDR3 has 13 residues. As DNA, the CDR3 is TGTGCCAGCAGTTTACGGACCTCCTACGAGCAGTACTTC. Its protein is CASSLRTSYEQYF.

A note on this clonotype: A much larger clone lies one base from this, so it may be a read error. CDR3: CAISHRGQVGNSPLHF. CDR3 nucleotide sequence: TGTGCCATCAGTCACCGGGGGCAGGTTGGGAATTCACCCCTCCACTTT. The chain links TRBV10-3 to TRBJ1-6; TRBD1 is a possible D gene (6 bases). The V and J ends lost 5 bases and 7 bases respectively, with 18 bases between them. CDR1 is ENHRY and CDR2 is SYGVKD in the germline V gene. CDR3 length equals 16 residues.

The V gene is TRBV9, the J gene TRBJ2-1; TRBD2 matches 8 bases. This CDR3 region has 15 residues. CDR1 is SGDLS and CDR2 is YYNGEE in the germline V gene. The ends lost 3 bases at V and 8 bases at J; junction bases unmatched: 10. The DNA for the CDR3 is TGTGCCAGCAGCGGAGTCGGGAGGGCCTGGGATGAGCAGTTCTTC. Residues: CASSGVGRAWDEQFF.

This clonotype was observed a few times. The J gene is TRBJ1-5, the V gene TRBV5-6; 8 bases are a match to TRBD1. Germline V CDR1 and CDR2: SGHDT, YYEEEE. Trimming at V came to 1 base and at J to 6 bases, leaving 6 bases not matched to a gene. This CDR3 contains 15 residues. The CDR3 spells CASSLMTGEVQPQHF. CDR3 nucleotides: TGTGCCAGCAGCTTGATGACAGGGGAAGTTCAGCCCCAGCATTTT.

About this clonotype: It may be a read error: a sequence one base away is much more abundant. The chain uses TRBV10-3 and TRBJ2-5, with TRBD2 matching over 13 bases. The CDR3 length is 14 residues. Germline values: CDR1 ENHRY, CDR2 SYGVKD. The V and J ends lost 4 bases and 11 bases, in that order; junction bases with no gene match: 7. The DNA for the CDR3 is TGTGCCATCAGTGGGACTAGCGGGGGCAATGAGCAGTACTTC. Its protein product is CAISGTSGGNEQYF.

This clonotype was counted once. One junction end does not reproduce the germline sequence, and a read error may be involved. This sequence joins TRBV4-1 and TRBJ2-3; the match to TRBD2 covers 8 bases. Germline lookup yields CDR1 MGHRA and CDR2 YSYEKL. CDR3 length equals 18 residues. CDR3 in amino acids: CVSSQDAYSGDYTDTQYF. Here the CDR3 DNA reads TGCGTCAGCAGCCAAGACGCTTATAGCGGGGATTACACAGATACGCAGTATTTT.

Concerning this clonotype: With a much larger clone just one base away, this may be a read error. CDR3: CASSLSQESLYEQYF. The CDR3 DNA sequence: TGTGCCAGCAGCTTGTCCCAGGAGAGTTTATACGAGCAGTACTTC. The chain is built from TRBV7-9 and TRBJ2-4; D remains ambiguous. The J call could be wrong; TRBJ2-7 is a better fit for the DNA end. CDR1 and CDR2 (germline): SEHNR, FQNEAQ (reference sequence). The CDR3 consists of 15 residues.

This chain connects TRBV6-5 to TRBJ2-3, with 11 bases that match TRBD2. This CDR3 has 18 amino acids. The junction had 7 bases not matched to a gene; V was cut back by 0 bases and J by 2 bases. Germline lookup yields CDR1 MNHEY and CDR2 SVGAGI. Written as DNA, the CDR3 is TGTGCCAGCAGTTACTCGAAACTAGCGGGGGTAACCACAGATACGCAGTATTTT. Protein sequence: CASSYSKLAGVTTDTQYF.

In its sample, this clonotype was seen a few times. The genes are TRBV7-9 and TRBJ2-1; the D gene is possibly TRBD2 (5 bases). This CDR3 comprises 15 residues. CDR1 SEHNR and CDR2 FQNEAQ come from the germline V gene (reference sequence). Trimming shortened V by 5 bases and J by 5 bases, and 16 bases separated the two germline ends. In DNA, the CDR3 is TGTGCCAGCAGCCTATTGAGGGCAGTTGACAATGAGCAGTTCTTC. It encodes CASSLLRAVDNEQFF.

This clonotype appeared a few times. The chain links TRBV5-1 to TRBJ2-5; tentative D call: TRBD2 (5 bases). The germline V and J ends were trimmed by 7 bases and 2 bases, with 15 bases remaining between them. The CDR3 contains 14 residues. Germline-derived CDR1 and CDR2 are SGHRS and YFSETQ. CDR3 loop: CASALGSVQETQYF. CDR3 nucleotides: TGCGCCAGCGCACTAGGCAGCGTTCAAGAGACCCAGTACTTC.